Listed below are T cell receptor beta chains from one sample, sequenced in a study of T-cell reconstitution after alpha-beta-depleted transplantation in children. TCRdb fed the PCR reads into MiXCR, producing one record per CDR3 protein. The repertoire holds some 100,000 distinct CDR3 sequences, about 14% seen once, with around 19% in the top ten. The sequenced sample was PBMCs, mostly from graft donor cells, obtained 180 days after TCRalphabeta/CD19-depleted stem cell transplant. The receptors shown here come from a male patient aged 2-10 years who had a stem cell transplant for acute lymphoblastic leukemia, so the T cells may come from the graft donor. CDR3s leave out the opening cysteine and the closing phenylalanine or tryptophan. Fields, in order: J gene, clone size, V gene, CDR3 protein. Clone size is not always given. Where it is, it says once, few, many or a class for expanded clones.

J gene: TRBJ2-7
clone size: NA
V gene: TRBV10-2
CDR3 protein: ASSESLVHSYEQY

J gene: TRBJ2-1
clone size: NA
V gene: TRBV20-1
CDR3 protein: SAGRPGHEQF

J gene: TRBJ2-7
clone size: few
V gene: TRBV12-3/TRBV12-4
CDR3 protein: ASSPTGFYEQY

J gene: TRBJ2-7
clone size: NA
V gene: TRBV20-1
CDR3 protein: SVFRDYEQY

J gene: TRBJ1-5
clone size: many
V gene: TRBV12-3/TRBV12-4
CDR3 protein: ASSLQGEGQPQH

J gene: TRBJ2-5
clone size: NA
V gene: TRBV29-1
CDR3 protein: SVAGVEETQY

J gene: TRBJ2-1
clone size: few
V gene: TRBV20-1
CDR3 protein: SARLAGGPGEQF

J gene: TRBJ2-1
clone size: NA
V gene: TRBV18
CDR3 protein: ASSTSPAGGEEQF

J gene: TRBJ2-2
clone size: few
V gene: TRBV6-5
CDR3 protein: ASSYKGTGELF

J gene: TRBJ1-3
clone size: NA
V gene: TRBV6-1
CDR3 protein: ASGDPGQNSGNTIY

J gene: TRBJ1-1
clone size: few
V gene: TRBV25-1
CDR3 protein: ASSEFGTANTEAF

J gene: TRBJ1-1
clone size: many
V gene: TRBV5-1
CDR3 protein: ASSQRQNTEAF

J gene: TRBJ1-3
clone size: many
V gene: TRBV4-3
CDR3 protein: ASSPVGVFSGNTIY

J gene: TRBJ2-2
clone size: once
V gene: TRBV7-2
CDR3 protein: ASSGLAQNTGELF

J gene: TRBJ2-2
clone size: few
V gene: TRBV5-1
CDR3 protein: ASSRTVGELF

J gene: TRBJ1-5
clone size: NA
V gene: TRBV11-1
CDR3 protein: ASSLAPGQGAGQPQH

J gene: TRBJ1-5
clone size: NA
V gene: TRBV15
CDR3 protein: ATSRSTGGSFNQPQH

J gene: TRBJ1-6
clone size: NA
V gene: TRBV20-1
CDR3 protein: SARKFLAGTAENNSPLH

J gene: TRBJ2-2
clone size: many
V gene: TRBV20-1
CDR3 protein: SARSRAGELF

J gene: TRBJ2-4
clone size: few
V gene: TRBV3-1
CDR3 protein: ASSPSAVAKNIQY

J gene: TRBJ1-5
clone size: few
V gene: TRBV7-9
CDR3 protein: ASSLAGDQPQH

J gene: TRBJ2-1
clone size: many
V gene: TRBV9
CDR3 protein: ASTTWGGDNEQF

J gene: TRBJ1-2
clone size: few
V gene: TRBV7-9
CDR3 protein: ASTLPHT

J gene: TRBJ2-5
clone size: few
V gene: TRBV29-1
CDR3 protein: SVEGAASGGAQETQY

J gene: TRBJ2-4
clone size: many
V gene: TRBV29-1
CDR3 protein: SVEGQPRNIQY

J gene: TRBJ2-5
clone size: NA
V gene: TRBV6-5
CDR3 protein: ASSYLTGREETQY

J gene: TRBJ1-2
clone size: NA
V gene: TRBV12-3/TRBV12-4
CDR3 protein: ASSREVGGNGYT

J gene: TRBJ2-7
clone size: few
V gene: TRBV7-2
CDR3 protein: ASSSAPTMSSYEQY

J gene: TRBJ2-7
clone size: many
V gene: TRBV7-9
CDR3 protein: ASSPQAGVTYEQY

J gene: TRBJ2-2
clone size: NA
V gene: TRBV7-9
CDR3 protein: ASSFVLNTGELF

J gene: TRBJ1-5
clone size: NA
V gene: TRBV5-5
CDR3 protein: ASSSVWRDRSQPQH

J gene: TRBJ2-3
clone size: few
V gene: TRBV4-3
CDR3 protein: ASSQDFELALLTDTQY

J gene: TRBJ1-2
clone size: NA
V gene: TRBV12-3/TRBV12-4
CDR3 protein: ASSYSSDRGQQDYGYT

J gene: TRBJ2-7
clone size: NA
V gene: TRBV20-1
CDR3 protein: SARDPSGWGLHEQY

J gene: TRBJ2-5
clone size: few
V gene: TRBV5-6
CDR3 protein: ASSSGGGGQGTQY

J gene: TRBJ1-1
clone size: NA
V gene: TRBV20-1
CDR3 protein: SASSPDKIISTEAF

J gene: TRBJ1-5
clone size: NA
V gene: TRBV5-1
CDR3 protein: ASSLAGEGNQPQH

J gene: TRBJ2-5
clone size: many
V gene: TRBV5-6
CDR3 protein: ASRQRTRQETQY

J gene: TRBJ1-4
clone size: few
V gene: TRBV10-1
CDR3 protein: ASRANFNEKLF

J gene: TRBJ2-5
clone size: few
V gene: TRBV12-3/TRBV12-4
CDR3 protein: ASSFHQGSEETQY

J gene: TRBJ1-2
clone size: few
V gene: TRBV6-2/TRBV6-3
CDR3 protein: ASSYSGDSENYGYT

J gene: TRBJ2-1
clone size: NA
V gene: TRBV5-1
CDR3 protein: ASSLGAGGHEQF

J gene: TRBJ2-7
clone size: NA
V gene: TRBV27
CDR3 protein: ASSPAGGEQY

J gene: TRBJ1-5
clone size: few
V gene: TRBV15
CDR3 protein: ATSRDLGGGQPQH

J gene: TRBJ2-1
clone size: many
V gene: TRBV29-1
CDR3 protein: SVLGRRDNEQF

J gene: TRBJ2-7
clone size: NA
V gene: TRBV7-9
CDR3 protein: ASSLAPDEQY

J gene: TRBJ2-7
clone size: few
V gene: TRBV5-1
CDR3 protein: ASSLPGVKAAYEQY

J gene: TRBJ2-7
clone size: NA
V gene: TRBV20-1
CDR3 protein: SAIPGQGTGEQY

J gene: TRBJ2-3
clone size: NA
V gene: TRBV20-1
CDR3 protein: SAFRLAGSTDTQD

J gene: TRBJ1-3
clone size: many
V gene: TRBV12-3/TRBV12-4
CDR3 protein: ASSLNPRNTIY

J gene: TRBJ2-1
clone size: few
V gene: TRBV27
CDR3 protein: ASSLWASGGYYEQF

J gene: TRBJ2-5
clone size: NA
V gene: TRBV25-1
CDR3 protein: ASSESRGLNRETQY

J gene: TRBJ2-1
clone size: few
V gene: TRBV12-3/TRBV12-4
CDR3 protein: ASSLGGAGYNEQF